The 10 T cell receptor beta chains presented below share a single source sample, sequenced in a study of T cell repertoires in cytomegalovirus infection. TCRdb ran MiXCR on the reads and lists one entry per CDR3 protein. The data hold about 180,000 distinct CDR3 sequences, with approximately 15% observed a single time. The sequenced material came from PBMCs. The receptors shown here come from a human donor in good health (CMV status not recorded). Some clones in this sample may be carry-over from other donors' samples.

This clonotype was recorded a few times. The chain carries TRBV3-1 and TRBJ1-3, with D perhaps TRBD1 (6 bases). The V and J ends lost 3 bases and 0 bases respectively, with 6 bases between them. The length of the CDR3 is 14 residues. Germline lookup yields CDR1 LGHDT and CDR2 YNNKEL (reference sequence). CDR3 in DNA: TGTGCCAGCAGCCAGGACAGCTCTGGAAACACCATATATTTT. Protein product: CASSQDSSGNTIYF.

This sequence joins TRBV5-1 and TRBJ1-2; D gene uncertain. Germline CDR1 and CDR2: SGHRS and YFSETQ. The CDR3 spans 13 residues. V was pared by 2 bases and J by 2 bases, with 7 bases between. Written as DNA, the CDR3 is TGCGCCAGCAGCTTTGACTCGAACTATGGCTACACCTTC. This gives the protein CASSFDSNYGYTF.

This clonotype has more than one count but fewer than ten. The chain joins TRBV20-1 to TRBJ2-1; D remains unclear. Germline V gives CDR1 DFQATT, CDR2 SNEGSKA (reference sequence). V was pared by 6 bases and J by 2 bases, with 17 bases between. The CDR3 sequence is 15 residues long. The DNA of the CDR3 is TGCAGTGCACCCCTAGGAAGTAAGACCTACAATGAGCAGTTCTTC. Encoded protein: CSAPLGSKTYNEQFF.

This clonotype occurred many times. V is TRBV7-6 and J is TRBJ2-1, with a tentative D call TRBD2 (6 bases). The CDR3 contains 17 residues. Germline loops: CDR1 SGHVS, CDR2 FNYEAQ. V lost 2 bases, J lost 6 bases, and 20 bases lay in between. The CDR3 is CASSLRYGGVEGNEQFF. The CDR3 DNA is TGTGCCAGCAGCTTAAGATACGGGGGAGTTGAGGGCAATGAGCAGTTCTTC.

J is TRBJ2-1 and V is TRBV12-3 or TRBV12-4; TRBD1 agrees at 9 bases. CDR3 length: 14 residues. The V and J ends lost 5 bases and 4 bases, in that order; junction bases with no gene match: 3. The CDR3 bases are TGTGCCAGCAGTCCCGGGACAGGGTACAATGAGCAGTTCTTC. Translated: CASSPGTGYNEQFF.

This clonotype was seen at least ten times. In DNA, the CDR3 is TGTGCCAGCAGCTTAGAACGCGGGTGGACCGGGGAGCTGTTTTTT. This encodes CASSLERGWTGELFF. The genes are TRBV7-2 and TRBJ2-2; maybe TRBD2 (5 bases). The CDR3 runs to 15 residues. The V gene's germline CDR1 is SGHTA and CDR2 FQGNSA. The ends were cut back, 1 base at V and 5 bases at J, with 11 bases in the middle.

This clonotype was recorded many times. The chain links TRBV28 to TRBJ2-4; D remains ambiguous. Germline V gives CDR1 MDHEN, CDR2 SYDVKM. This CDR3 has 16 amino acids. V was trimmed by 3 bases and J by 0 bases, leaving 12 bases between them. CDR3 DNA sequence: TGTGCCAGCAGTTTGATAAAGGACCTAGCCAAAAACATTCAGTACTTC. As protein: CASSLIKDLAKNIQYF.

The V call is TRBV20-1, the J call TRBJ2-4; D may be TRBD2 (6 bases). Germline V gives CDR1 DFQATT, CDR2 SNEGSKA (reference sequence). The CDR3 runs to 12 residues. V was clipped by 7 bases and J by 6 bases, with 13 bases between them. The CDR3 here is CSGIRERNIQYF. CDR3 DNA sequence: TGCAGTGGTATTCGGGAGAGAAACATTCAGTACTTC.

This clonotype was counted at least ten times. This chain connects TRBV10-1 to TRBJ1-1; D might be TRBD1 (5 bases). Germline V gives CDR1 WNHNN, CDR2 SYGVQD (reference sequence). There are 14 residues in the CDR3. Trimming shortened V by 6 bases and J by 0 bases, and 11 bases separated the two germline ends. This chain's CDR3 is CASSRNRMNTEAFF. The CDR3 DNA follows: TGCGCCAGCAGCCGTAACAGGATGAACACTGAAGCTTTCTTT.

The V call is TRBV18, the J call TRBJ1-1; D gene unclear. V dropped 3 bases and J dropped 1 base, with 15 bases sitting between them. The CDR3 length is 16 residues. Germline-derived CDR1 and CDR2 are KGHSH and LQKENI. The CDR3 DNA follows: TGTGCCAGCTCACCGCTGAACCTATGGGGGAACACTGAAGCTTTCTTT. This gives the protein CASSPLNLWGNTEAFF. The variable domain in full, completed from reference TRBV18 and TRBJ1-1, reads NAGVMQNPRHLVRRRGQEARLRCSPMKGHSHVYWYRQLPEEGLKFMVYLQKENIIDESGMPKERFSAEFPKEGPSILRIQQVVRGDSAAYFCASSPLNLWGNTEAFFGQGTRLTVV.